Below are 27 T cell receptor beta chains sequenced from a single sample in a study of blood T cell repertoires in COVID-19 (dated by TCRdb to 2018 to 2020). Library preparation was by the immunoSEQ multiplex PCR assay. Sourced from immuneACCESS, this table was stored by TCRdb with only in-frame sequences that have V and J called. A share of the clones is absent; for the studies checked, an unresolved V gene accounts for under half, and the remainder has no known explanation. This sample is represented by roughly 110,000 clones; 81% of them were singletons. Roughly 10% of the sample is taken by the ten largest. Sequencing was done on a sample of peripheral blood. All receptors derive from a human donor in a cohort sampled during active COVID-19.

The chain combines TRBV7-6 with TRBJ2-5; TRBD2 aligns across 8 bases. Germline-derived CDR1 and CDR2 are SGHVS and FNYEAQ. Germline trimming cut 2 bases from V and 1 base from J; bases unmatched to any gene: 6. The CDR3 length is 16 residues. The CDR3 DNA sequence: TGTGCCAGCAGCTTAATGGCGGGAGGTTTCCAAGAGACCCAGTACTTC. Encoded protein: CASSLMAGGFQETQYF.

The chain combines TRBV4-1 with TRBJ1-2; D unresolved. Germline CDR1 reads MGHRA; CDR2 reads YSYEKL. The CDR3 is 15 amino acids. The germline V and J ends were trimmed by 0 bases and 3 bases, with 11 bases remaining between them. The CDR3 here is CASSQDPGGYYGYTF. The CDR3 DNA reads TGCGCCAGCAGCCAAGATCCAGGAGGCTACTATGGCTACACCTTC.

V is TRBV29-1 and J is TRBJ1-1; no definite D call. Trimming took off 4 bases at V and 4 bases at J, with 16 bases between the two ends. Germline V gene sequence: CDR1 SQVTM, CDR2 ANQGSEA. CDR3 size: 14 residues. The CDR3 protein is CSVVGEEGVTEAFF. CDR3 DNA: TGCAGCGTTGTCGGGGAGGAAGGTGTCACTGAAGCTTTCTTT.

The chain has TRBV7-2 and TRBJ2-7; 7 bases agree with TRBD2. V shed 5 bases, J shed 6 bases, and the junction held 13 bases outside the gene matches. The CDR3 runs 15 residues. Looked up from germline, CDR1 is SGHTA and CDR2 is FQGNSA. The CDR3 loop reads CASSRLAGERTEQYF. CDR3 coding DNA: TGTGCCAGCAGCAGATTAGCGGGCGAACGTACCGAGCAGTACTTC.

The rearrangement links TRBV30 to TRBJ1-4, with TRBD1 matching 7 bases. The CDR3 is 12 residues long. With V trimmed by 7 bases and J by 7 bases, 6 bases remained unmatched. Germline lookup yields CDR1 GTSNPN and CDR2 SVGIG (reference sequence). The CDR3 loop reads CALQGSGEKLFF. The CDR3, as DNA: TGTGCCTTACAGGGGAGCGGTGAAAAACTGTTTTTT.

The chain couples TRBV7-2 to TRBJ2-2, with D maybe TRBD2 (5 bases). The length of the CDR3 is 16 residues. Germline CDR1 SGHTA, CDR2 FQGNSA. Trimming removed 1 base at V and 7 bases at J, with 16 bases between. The CDR3 DNA follows: TGTGCCAGCAGCTTAGTGCACGGGAACCGGGTCGGGGAGCTGTTTTTT. Translated: CASSLVHGNRVGELFF.

V and J are TRBV28 and TRBJ1-5; 8 bases match TRBD1. The CDR3 runs to 13 residues. Germline CDR1 MDHEN, CDR2 SYDVKM. V lost 6 bases, J lost 7 bases, and 5 bases stayed unmatched. The CDR3 sequence is CASRVDRAQPQHF. The CDR3 DNA is TGTGCCAGCAGAGTGGACAGGGCCCAGCCCCAGCATTTT.

This chain joins TRBV6-1 and TRBJ2-1; D may be TRBD1 (6 bases). Germline CDR1 is MNHNS and CDR2 is SASEGT. There are 13 residues in the CDR3. The V end lost 2 bases, the J end lost 8 bases, and 10 bases lay between the germline ends. CDR3 coding DNA: TGTGCCAGCAGTGAACAGAACAGGGATGAGCAGTTCTTC. Protein product: CASSEQNRDEQFF.

The V gene is TRBV7-2, the J gene TRBJ1-1; D gene ambiguous. The CDR3 runs to 12 residues. Looked up from germline, CDR1 is SGHTA and CDR2 is FQGNSA. Trimming cost V 3 bases and J 5 bases, with 7 bases left between them. The CDR3 sequence is CASSFLVTEAFF. CDR3 nucleotides: TGTGCCAGCAGCTTCCTAGTTACTGAAGCTTTCTTT.

The sample holds a few counts of this clone. V gene TRBV11-1 combines with J gene TRBJ2-7; 7 bases fit TRBD1. The CDR3 extends over 14 amino acids. Germline CDR1 is SGHAT and CDR2 is FQDESV (reference sequence). With 4 bases clipped from V and 4 bases from J, the junction kept 7 bases outside the gene matches. CDR3 amino acids: CASSSDRHLYEQYF. CDR3 nucleotides: TGTGCCAGCAGCTCGGACAGGCACCTTTACGAGCAGTACTTC.

The chain carries TRBV7-9 and TRBJ1-3; tentative D call: TRBD1 (6 bases). Germline assignment: CDR1 SEHNR and CDR2 FQNEAQ (reference sequence). This CDR3 is built from 15 residues. Trimming stripped 5 bases from V and 1 base from J, with 12 bases between. The CDR3 sequence is CASSRTVLSGNTIYF. CDR3 DNA sequence: TGTGCCAGCAGCCGGACAGTTTTATCTGGAAACACCATATATTTT.

As to this clone: It is unclear where the CDR3 begins or ends on the DNA, so no DNA is shown, and the CDR3 is as TCRdb lists it. The CDR3 here is CASSTSGGGGDYGYTF. The rearrangement links TRBV9 to TRBJ1-2. Germline loops: CDR1 SGDLS, CDR2 YYNGEE. A total of 16 residues make up the CDR3, ends included.

The chain recombines TRBV24-1 with TRBJ1-2; 9 bases agree with TRBD1. The germline V gene has CDR1 KGHDR and CDR2 SFDVKD. The CDR3 loop spans 15 amino acids. Germline trimming cut 4 bases from V and 4 bases from J; bases unmatched to any gene: 6. CDR3 region: CATSEPTGGFYGYTF. In DNA form, the CDR3 reads TGTGCCACCAGTGAGCCTACAGGGGGCTTCTATGGCTACACCTTC.

CDR3 region: CASSPTGVPRGYTF. The CDR3 coding sequence is TGTGCCAGCAGCCCGACAGGGGTACCTCGTGGCTACACCTTC. The rearrangement joins TRBV11-2 to TRBJ1-2, with 8 positions matching TRBD1. The CDR3 has 14 amino acids. The trim removed 5 bases at V and 7 bases at J, leaving 9 bases unmatched. Germline loops: CDR1 SGHAT, CDR2 FQNNGV. Full variable domain (remainder filled in from reference TRBV11-2 and TRBJ1-2): EAGVAQSPRYKIIEKRQSVAFWCNPISGHATLYWYQQILGQGPKLLIQFQNNGVVDDSQLPKDRFSAERLKGVDSTLKIQPAKLEDSAVYLCASSPTGVPRGYTFGSGTRLTVV.

The CDR3 sequence: CASSRDDTIYF. CDR3 nucleotide sequence: TGTGCCAGCAGCCGAGATGACACCATATATTTT. The V call is TRBV5-6, the J call TRBJ1-3, with unresolved D. V was trimmed by 4 bases and J by 8 bases, leaving 7 bases between them. CDR3 length: 11 residues. Germline CDR1 reads SGHDT; CDR2 reads YYEEEE. The variable domain in full, with the rest retrieved from reference TRBV5-6 and TRBJ1-3, is DAGVTQSPTHLIKTRGQQVTLRCSPKSGHDTVSWYQQALGQGPQFIFQYYEEEERQRGNFPDRFSGHQFPNYSSELNVNALLLGDSALYLCASSRDDTIYFGEGSWLTVV.

V usage is TRBV18 and J usage is TRBJ1-3; 10 bases are a match to TRBD1. Germline CDR1 is KGHSH and CDR2 is LQKENI. This CDR3 is built from 16 residues. Unmatched junction bases numbered 2, after V lost 3 bases and J lost 0 bases. CDR3 in DNA: TGTGCCAGCTCACCCGGGACAGGGGACTCTGGAAACACCATATATTTT. It is translated as CASSPGTGDSGNTIYF.

This sequence joins TRBV12-3 or TRBV12-4 and TRBJ2-1, with D possibly matching TRBD2 (5 bases). V shed 3 bases and J shed 4 bases, with 7 bases lying between them. The CDR3 sequence is 13 residues long. The CDR3 sequence: CASSFSGYNEQFF. DNA for the CDR3: TGTGCCAGCAGTTTTTCGGGATACAATGAGCAGTTCTTC.

The chain recombines TRBV4-1 with TRBJ2-7, with D possibly matching TRBD2 (6 bases). CDR1 MGHRA and CDR2 YSYEKL come from the germline V gene. Trimming removed 4 bases from V and 4 bases from J, with 17 bases in between. The CDR3 has 15 amino acids. CDR3: CASSRTPRDGYEQYF. CDR3 bases: TGCGCCAGCAGCCGCACCCCGCGGGACGGTTACGAGCAGTACTTC.

This chain connects TRBV7-9 to TRBJ2-7, with D possibly being TRBD2 (5 bases). Germline V gives CDR1 SEHNR, CDR2 FQNEAQ (reference sequence). This CDR3 comprises 14 residues. Trimming removed 1 base at V and 4 bases at J, with 11 bases between. CDR3 in DNA: TGTGCCAGCAGCTTAGTCGGGGATGCTTACGAGCAGTACTTC. Translated: CASSLVGDAYEQYF.

This chain joins TRBV30 and TRBJ2-2; no definite D call. With 3 bases removed from V and 5 bases from J, the gap between germline ends came to 10 bases. Germline lookup yields CDR1 GTSNPN and CDR2 SVGIG (reference sequence). This CDR3 spans 13 amino acids. The CDR3 protein is CAWSTLWTGELFF. The CDR3 DNA follows: TGTGCCTGGAGCACTCTCTGGACCGGGGAGCTGTTTTTT.

The V and J genes are TRBV2 and TRBJ1-5, with D tentatively TRBD1 (5 bases). The CDR3 loop spans 19 amino acids. Germline CDR1 reads SNHLY; CDR2 reads FYNNEI. Deletions cut 2 bases from V and 2 bases from J, with 22 bases between. Here the CDR3 DNA reads TGTGCCAGCAGTGAATGTGGGGGGTTTTTCCTGGGTTGCAATCAGCCCCAGCATTTT. It codes for CASSECGGFFLGCNQPQHF.

V usage is TRBV5-5 and J usage is TRBJ1-1, with a weak D call TRBD1 (6 bases). The V and J ends lost 5 bases and 4 bases respectively, with 12 bases between them. The length of the CDR3 is 13 residues. The germline gives CDR1 SGHKS, CDR2 YYEKEE (reference sequence). The CDR3 here is CASSSRDTTEAFF. CDR3 DNA: TGTGCCAGCAGTTCCCGGGACACCACTGAAGCTTTCTTT. The entire variable domain, with the rest obtained from reference TRBV5-5 and TRBJ1-1, is as follows: DAGVTQSPTHLIKTRGQQVTLRCSPISGHKSVSWYQQVLGQGPQFIFQYYEKEERGRGNFPDRFSARQFPNYSSELNVNALLLGDSALYLCASSSRDTTEAFFGQGTRLTVV.

V is TRBV6-6 and J is TRBJ2-7, with 8 nucleotides matching TRBD2. The germline V gene encodes CDR1 MNHNY and CDR2 SVGAGI (reference sequence). The ends lost 6 bases at V and 3 bases at J; junction bases unmatched: 4. The CDR3 is 13 amino acids. The CDR3 DNA reads as TGTGCCAGCAGGGGACTAGAGAACTACGAGCAGTACTTC. It encodes CASRGLENYEQYF.

This clone has a handful of counts. The chain carries TRBV6-6 and TRBJ2-1; D is perhaps TRBD2 (6 bases). Germline assignment: CDR1 MNHNY and CDR2 SVGAGI (reference sequence). The CDR3 is 12 residues long. Trimming cost V 3 bases and J 10 bases, with 10 bases left between them. CDR3 in DNA: TGTGCCAGCAGTTATCGGGAGCGAGAGCAGTTCTTC. Protein sequence: CASSYREREQFF.

The rearrangement uses TRBV12-3 or TRBV12-4 and TRBJ2-1; D possibly corresponds to TRBD2 (6 bases). The V gene lost 3 bases and the J gene lost 8 bases, with 11 bases spanning the gap. The CDR3 has 13 amino acids. CDR3 amino acids: CASSFWDSDEQFF. In nucleotides, the CDR3 is TGTGCCAGCAGTTTCTGGGACTCTGATGAGCAGTTCTTC.

In its sample, this clone was seen a few times. The chain joins TRBV3-1 (or the pseudogene TRBV3-2) to TRBJ2-7; no clear D gene. This CDR3 is built from 12 residues. Germline CDR1 and CDR2: LGHDT and YNNKEL (reference sequence). The V gene lost 8 bases and the J gene lost 0 bases, with 8 bases spanning the gap. CDR3 DNA sequence: TGTGCCAGCTCGCGAGTCTCCTACGAGCAGTACTTC. The encoded protein is CASSRVSYEQYF.

In this sample, this clone turned up a few times. The V call is TRBV19, the J call TRBJ1-5; possibly TRBD1 for D (5 bases). Trimming removed 9 bases from V and 7 bases from J, with 19 bases in between. CDR1 and CDR2 from the germline V gene are LNHDA and SQIVND (reference sequence). The CDR3 consists of 14 residues. The CDR3 here is CASKGAGPGQPQHF. In DNA, the CDR3 is TGTGCCAGCAAAGGGGCAGGGCCAGGGCAGCCCCAGCATTTT.